This T cell receptor (beta chain) was documented in a study of neurological immune-mediated disorders. From the 5' RACE reads, TCRdb called clonotypes with MiXCR, one entry per CDR3 protein. Of 45,000 to 65,000 distinct CDR3 sequences in the sample, about 3.5% were seen once. The V gene lost 6 bases and the J gene lost 3 bases, with 25 bases spanning the gap. The length of the CDR3 is 17 residues. CDR1 DFQATT and CDR2 SNEGSKA come from the germline V gene (reference sequence). This clonotype was seen at least ten times. Unsorted libraries came from 2 million PBMCs stored at -80 °C. The specimen was PBMCs. The chain has TRBV20-1 and TRBJ2-3; a possible D gene is TRBD1 (6 bases). The clonotype originates from a man aged 40-55 years with multiple sclerosis. The CDR3 coding sequence is TGCAGTGCCTTCCCGGCCGTAAACAGGGTTGCGACAGATACGCAGTATTTT. Encoded protein: CSAFPAVNRVATDTQYF.